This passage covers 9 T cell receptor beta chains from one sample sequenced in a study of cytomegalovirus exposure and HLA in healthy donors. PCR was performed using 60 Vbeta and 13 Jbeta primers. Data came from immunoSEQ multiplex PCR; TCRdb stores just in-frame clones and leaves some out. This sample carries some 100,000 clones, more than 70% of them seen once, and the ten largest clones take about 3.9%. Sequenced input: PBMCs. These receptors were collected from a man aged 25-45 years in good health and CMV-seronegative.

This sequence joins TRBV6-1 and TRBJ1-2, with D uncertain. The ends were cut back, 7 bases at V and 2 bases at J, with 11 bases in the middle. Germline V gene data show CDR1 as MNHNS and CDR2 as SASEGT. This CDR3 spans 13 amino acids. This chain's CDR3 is CASTPSKNYGYTF. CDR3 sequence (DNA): TGTGCCAGCACGCCCAGTAAAAACTATGGCTACACCTTC.

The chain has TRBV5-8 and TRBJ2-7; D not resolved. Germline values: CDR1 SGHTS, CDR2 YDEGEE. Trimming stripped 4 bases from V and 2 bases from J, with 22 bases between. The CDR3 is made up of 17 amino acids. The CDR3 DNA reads TGTGCCAGCAGCCGTAGACCAGCGTCTCATCTGACCTACGAGCAGTACTTC. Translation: CASSRRPASHLTYEQYF.

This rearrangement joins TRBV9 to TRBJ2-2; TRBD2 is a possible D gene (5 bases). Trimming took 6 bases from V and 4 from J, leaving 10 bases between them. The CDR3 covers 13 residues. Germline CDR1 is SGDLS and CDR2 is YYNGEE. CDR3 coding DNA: TGTGCCAGCACGAGGGAGAGCACCGGGGAGCTGTTTTTT. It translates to CASTRESTGELFF.

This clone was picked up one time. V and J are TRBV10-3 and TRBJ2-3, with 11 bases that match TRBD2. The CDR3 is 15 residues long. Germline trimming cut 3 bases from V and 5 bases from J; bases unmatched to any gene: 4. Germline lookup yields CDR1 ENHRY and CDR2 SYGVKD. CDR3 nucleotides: TGTGCCATCAGTGACGCGACTAGCGGGGAAGATACGCAGTATTTT. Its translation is CAISDATSGEDTQYF.

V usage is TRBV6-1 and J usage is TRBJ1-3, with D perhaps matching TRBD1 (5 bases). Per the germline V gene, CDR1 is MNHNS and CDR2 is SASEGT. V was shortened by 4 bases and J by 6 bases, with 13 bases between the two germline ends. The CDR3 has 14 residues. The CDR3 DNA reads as TGTGCCAGCAGTGTTGGACAACCGGTAAACACCATATATTTT. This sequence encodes CASSVGQPVNTIYF.

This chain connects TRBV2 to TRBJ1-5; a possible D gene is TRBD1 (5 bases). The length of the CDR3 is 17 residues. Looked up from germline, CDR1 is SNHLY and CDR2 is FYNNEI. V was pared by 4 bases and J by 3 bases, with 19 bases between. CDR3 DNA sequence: TGTGCCAGCAGTGTAGTGGGGGTGGGGGGTTCCAATCAGCCCCAGCATTTT. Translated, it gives CASSVVGVGGSNQPQHF.

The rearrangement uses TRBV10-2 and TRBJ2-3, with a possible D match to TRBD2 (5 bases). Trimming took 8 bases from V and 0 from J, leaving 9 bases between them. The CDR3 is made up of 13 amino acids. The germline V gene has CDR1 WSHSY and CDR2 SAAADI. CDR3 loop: CASRGASTDTQYF. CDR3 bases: TGCGCCAGCCGGGGTGCTAGCACAGATACGCAGTATTTT.

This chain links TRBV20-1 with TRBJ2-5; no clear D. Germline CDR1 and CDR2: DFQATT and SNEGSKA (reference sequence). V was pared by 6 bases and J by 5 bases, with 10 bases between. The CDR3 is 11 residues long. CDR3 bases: TGCAGTGCACAACATCAGGAGACCCAGTACTTC. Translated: CSAQHQETQYF.

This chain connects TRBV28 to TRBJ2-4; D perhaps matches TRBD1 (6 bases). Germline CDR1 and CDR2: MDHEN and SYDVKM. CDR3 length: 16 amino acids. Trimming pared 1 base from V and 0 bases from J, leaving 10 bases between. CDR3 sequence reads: CASSLLDSVAKNIQYF. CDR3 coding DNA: TGTGCCAGCAGTTTATTGGACAGCGTAGCCAAAAACATTCAGTACTTC.